Here is one T cell receptor (beta chain) with its context. This record comes from a study of T cells after yellow fever vaccination. With 8 bases removed from V and 2 bases from J, the gap between germline ends came to 9 bases. The germline CDR1 and CDR2 sequences are LGHDT and YNNKEL (reference sequence). The CDR3 totals 13 residues. 5'RACE template switching added a universal primer site and UMIs to TCR cDNA. Using its own MiXCR run on the 5' RACE reads, TCRdb lists one record per CDR3 protein. The sample has some 320,000 distinct CDR3 sequences, approximately 11% seen once. This rearrangement joins TRBV3-1 to TRBJ2-2, with a weak D call TRBD1 (5 bases). This clonotype originated in a man between 18 and 29 years old who received the YFV17D yellow fever vaccine. Specimen: CD4+ T cells sorted from PBMCs, collected 45 days after the yellow fever booster vaccination. The CDR3 DNA is TGTGCCAGCGCCGACAGAAACACCGGGGAGCTGTTTTTT. Amino acids: CASADRNTGELFF.